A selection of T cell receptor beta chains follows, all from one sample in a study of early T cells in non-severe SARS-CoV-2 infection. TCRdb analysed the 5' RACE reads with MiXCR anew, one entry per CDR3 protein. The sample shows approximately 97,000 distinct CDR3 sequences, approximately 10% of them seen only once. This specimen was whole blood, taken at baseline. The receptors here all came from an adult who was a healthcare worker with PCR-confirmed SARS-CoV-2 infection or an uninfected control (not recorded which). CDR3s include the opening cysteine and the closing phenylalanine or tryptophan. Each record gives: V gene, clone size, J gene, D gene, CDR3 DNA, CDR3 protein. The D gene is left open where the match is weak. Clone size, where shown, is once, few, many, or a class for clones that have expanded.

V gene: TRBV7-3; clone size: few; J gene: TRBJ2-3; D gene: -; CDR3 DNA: TGTGCCAGCAGCTTTGTCGCTAGCACAGATACGCAGTATTTT; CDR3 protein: CASSFVASTDTQYF
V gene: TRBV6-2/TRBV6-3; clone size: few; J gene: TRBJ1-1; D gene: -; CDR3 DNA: TGTGCCAGCAGTTACTCCGTGTGGGTGAACACTGAAGCTTTCTTT; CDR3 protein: CASSYSVWVNTEAFF
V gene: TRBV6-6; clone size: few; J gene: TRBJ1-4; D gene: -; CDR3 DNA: TGTGCCAGCAGTTACAGGGCCGAAAAACTGTTTTTT; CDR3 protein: CASSYRAEKLFF
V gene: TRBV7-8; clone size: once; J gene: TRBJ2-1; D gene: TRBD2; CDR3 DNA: TGTGCCAGCCGCGGGACTAGCGTGGGCTCGTGCCAGTTCTTC; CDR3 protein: CASRGTSVGSCQFF
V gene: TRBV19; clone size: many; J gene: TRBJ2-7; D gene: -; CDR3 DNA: TGTGCCAGTAGTACCCAGACTGGGGGGCTGATCGAGCAGTACTTC; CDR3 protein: CASSTQTGGLIEQYF
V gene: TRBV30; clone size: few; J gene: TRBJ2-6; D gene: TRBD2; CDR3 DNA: TGTGCCCTCCGGACTAGCGGGTTGACTTTC; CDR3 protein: CALRTSGLTF
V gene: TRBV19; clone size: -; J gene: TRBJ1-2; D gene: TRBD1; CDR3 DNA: TGTGCCAGTAGTATCCATCCCCGGAGGACAGGGGCCTTCTATGGCTACACCTTC; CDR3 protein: CASSIHPRRTGAFYGYTF
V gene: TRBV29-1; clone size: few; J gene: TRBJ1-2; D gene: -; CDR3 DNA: TGCAGCGTTGAAGCGGCACAGGGCTCGTCTAACTATGGCTACACCTTC; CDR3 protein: CSVEAAQGSSNYGYTF
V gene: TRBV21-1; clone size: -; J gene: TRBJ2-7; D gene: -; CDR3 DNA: TGTGCCAGCAGCAGCGGGGATAGCGGGACCTTGTCGAAAAACTACGAGCAGTACTTC; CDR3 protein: CASSSGDSGTLSKNYEQYF
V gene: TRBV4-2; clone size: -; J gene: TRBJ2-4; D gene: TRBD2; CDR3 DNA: TGTGCCAGCAGCCAAGGACTAGCGGGGGCCATTCAGTACTTC; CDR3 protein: CASSQGLAGAIQYF
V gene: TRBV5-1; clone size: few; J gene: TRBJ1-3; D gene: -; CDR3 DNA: TGCGCCAGCAGCTTGGTAGCGGGGTCTGGAAACACCATATATTTT; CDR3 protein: CASSLVAGSGNTIYF
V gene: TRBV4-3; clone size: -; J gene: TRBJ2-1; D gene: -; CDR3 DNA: TGCGCCAGCAGCCAGGTCACTGAGTCGGACAATGAGCAGTTCTTC; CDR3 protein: CASSQVTESDNEQFF
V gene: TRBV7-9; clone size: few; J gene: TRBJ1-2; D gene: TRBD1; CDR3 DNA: TGTGCCAGCAGCTCGTATGGGACAGCCTCTTCTAACTATGGCTACACCTTC; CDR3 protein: CASSSYGTASSNYGYTF
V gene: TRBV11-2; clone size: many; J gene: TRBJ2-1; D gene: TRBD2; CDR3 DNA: TGTGCCAGCAGCCAAGGGACTAGCGGGATCAATGAGCAGTTCTTC; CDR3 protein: CASSQGTSGINEQFF
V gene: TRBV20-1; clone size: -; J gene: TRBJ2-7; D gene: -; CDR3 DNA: TGCAGTGCTAGAGATCAAGGGGGAGGGCCCGGAAGCTACGAGCAGTACTTC; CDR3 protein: CSARDQGGGPGSYEQYF
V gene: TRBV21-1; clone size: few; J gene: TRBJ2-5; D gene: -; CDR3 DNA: TGTGCCAGCAGCAAAGAGGAGGATACGACAGAGCAAGAGACCCAGTACTTC; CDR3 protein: CASSKEEDTTEQETQYF
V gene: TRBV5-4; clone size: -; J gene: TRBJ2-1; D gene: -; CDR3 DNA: TGTGCCAGCAGCTTGGGACAACTCCCGGCCAATGAGCAGTTCTTC; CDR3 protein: CASSLGQLPANEQFF
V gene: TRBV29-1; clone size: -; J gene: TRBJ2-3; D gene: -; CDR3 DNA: TGCAGCGTTGTAGGGACAGATACGCAGTATTTT; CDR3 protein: CSVVGTDTQYF
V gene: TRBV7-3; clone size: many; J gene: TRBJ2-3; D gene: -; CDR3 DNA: TGTGCCAGCAGCACATCAGAGGGGGGCCCAGATACGCAGTATTTT; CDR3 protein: CASSTSEGGPDTQYF
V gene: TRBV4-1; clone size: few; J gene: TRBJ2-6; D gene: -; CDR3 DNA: TGCGCCAGCAGCCAAGAGCAGGGTCCTGGGGCCAACGTCCTGACTTTC; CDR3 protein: CASSQEQGPGANVLTF
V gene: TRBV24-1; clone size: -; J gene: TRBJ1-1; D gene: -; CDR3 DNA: TGTGCCACCAGTGACCCCCTCTCTGAAGCTTTCTTT; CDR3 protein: CATSDPLSEAFF
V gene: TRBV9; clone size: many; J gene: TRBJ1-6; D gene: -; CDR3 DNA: TGTGCCAGCAGCCCAGAGCCGGGACAAAATTCACCCCTCCACTTT; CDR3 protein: CASSPEPGQNSPLHF
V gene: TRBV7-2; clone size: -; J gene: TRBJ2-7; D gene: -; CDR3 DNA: TGTGCCAGCCGTCCACTCTCTTCCTACGAGCAGTACTTC; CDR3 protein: CASRPLSSYEQYF
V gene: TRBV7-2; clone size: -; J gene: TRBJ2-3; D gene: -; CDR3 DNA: TGTGCCAGCAGCTCCGCCAAGGGGGTCATAGATACGCAGTATTTT; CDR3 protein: CASSSAKGVIDTQYF
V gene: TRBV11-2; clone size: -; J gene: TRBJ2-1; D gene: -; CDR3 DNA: TGTGTCAGCAGCCCCCAGGGGCTAGCGAGTAATGAGCAGTTCTTC; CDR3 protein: CVSSPQGLASNEQFF
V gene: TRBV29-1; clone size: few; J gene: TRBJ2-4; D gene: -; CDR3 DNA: TGCAGCGTTGCAGGGGATGGAGCCAAAAACATTCAGTACTTC; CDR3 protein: CSVAGDGAKNIQYF
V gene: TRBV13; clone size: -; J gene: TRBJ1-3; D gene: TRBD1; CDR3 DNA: TGTGCCAGTACCCTTAGGGGGCCTGAAAACACCATATATTTT; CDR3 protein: CASTLRGPENTIYF
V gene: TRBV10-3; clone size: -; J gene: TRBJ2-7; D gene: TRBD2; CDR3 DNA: TGTGCCATCAGTGGTCCTAGCGGCTACGAGCAGTACTTC; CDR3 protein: CAISGPSGYEQYF
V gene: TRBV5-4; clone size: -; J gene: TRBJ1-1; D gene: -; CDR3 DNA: TGTGCCAGCAGCGGGACTGTAGGCACTGAAGCTTTCTTT; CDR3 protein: CASSGTVGTEAFF
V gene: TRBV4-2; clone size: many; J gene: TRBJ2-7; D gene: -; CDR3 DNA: TGTGCCAGCAGCCTCGAACGGGCCTACGAGCAGTACTTC; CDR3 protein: CASSLERAYEQYF
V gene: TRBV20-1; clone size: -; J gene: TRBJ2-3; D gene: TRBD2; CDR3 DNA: TGCAGTGCTAGAGCGATGCTTGGGGGATCCGGGACTAGTGACTTCACAGATACGCAGTATTTT; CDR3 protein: CSARAMLGGSGTSDFTDTQYF
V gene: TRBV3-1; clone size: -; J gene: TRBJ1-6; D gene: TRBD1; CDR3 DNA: TGTGCCAGCAGCCAAGGACAGGGCCTAAATTCACCCCTCCACTTT; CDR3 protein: CASSQGQGLNSPLHF
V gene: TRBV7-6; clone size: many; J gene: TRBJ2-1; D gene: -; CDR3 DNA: TGTGCCAGCAGCTTAGAGCTTGACGATGAGCAGTTCTTC; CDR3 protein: CASSLELDDEQFF
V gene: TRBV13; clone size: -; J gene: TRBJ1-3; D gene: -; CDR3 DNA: TGTGCCAGCAGCTTAGGGCCTACCTCTGGAAACACCATATATTTT; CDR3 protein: CASSLGPTSGNTIYF
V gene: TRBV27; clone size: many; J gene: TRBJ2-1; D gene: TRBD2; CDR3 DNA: TGTGCCAGCAGTTCCCCCCTAGCGGGGGTGCACAATGAGCAGTTCTTC; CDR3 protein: CASSSPLAGVHNEQFF
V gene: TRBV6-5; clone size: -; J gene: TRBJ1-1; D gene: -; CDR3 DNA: TGTGCCAGCAGTTCCCCGAGAGCAGGGAACACTGAAGCTTTCTTT; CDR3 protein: CASSSPRAGNTEAFF
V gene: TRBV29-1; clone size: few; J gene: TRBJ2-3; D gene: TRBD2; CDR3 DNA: TGCAGCGTTGAAGTGGGTAGCGGGGCAGATACGCAGTATTTT; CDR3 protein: CSVEVGSGADTQYF
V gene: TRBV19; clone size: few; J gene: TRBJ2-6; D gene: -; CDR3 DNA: TGTGCCAGTAGTATTCCTGGCAGAAGGTTCACTGGGGCCAACGTCCTGACTTTC; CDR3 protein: CASSIPGRRFTGANVLTF
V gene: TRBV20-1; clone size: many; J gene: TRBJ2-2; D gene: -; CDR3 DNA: TGCAGTGCCCCTAGAGCTTCGGGAGTGGCCGGGGAGCTGTTTTTT; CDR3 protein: CSAPRASGVAGELFF
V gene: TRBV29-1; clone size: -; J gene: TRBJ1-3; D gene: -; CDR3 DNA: TGCAGCGCAACGATGGGTGCAGGTGGAAACACCATATATTTT; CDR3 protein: CSATMGAGGNTIYF
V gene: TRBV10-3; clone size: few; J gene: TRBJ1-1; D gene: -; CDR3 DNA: TGTGCCATCAGTGACAGACACACCACTGAAGCTTTCTTT; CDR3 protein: CAISDRHTTEAFF
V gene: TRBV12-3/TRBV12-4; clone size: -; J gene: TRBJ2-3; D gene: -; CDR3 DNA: TGTGCCAGCAGCTCACTAGCAATATCAGATACGCTGTATTTT; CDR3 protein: CASSSLAISDTLYF
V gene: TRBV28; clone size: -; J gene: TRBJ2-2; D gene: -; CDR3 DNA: TGTGCCAGCAGCAGGCTTGGAGGGGAGCTGTTTTTT; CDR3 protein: CASSRLGGELFF
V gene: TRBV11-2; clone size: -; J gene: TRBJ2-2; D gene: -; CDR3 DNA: TGTGCCAGCATCCCTCTGACCGGGATCGCGGCCGGGGAGCTGTTTTTT; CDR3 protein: CASIPLTGIAAGELFF
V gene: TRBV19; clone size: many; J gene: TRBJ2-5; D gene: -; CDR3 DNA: TGTGCCAGTAGTGCGGGTAGCAGGCGACTGGAGACCCAGTACTTC; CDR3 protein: CASSAGSRRLETQYF
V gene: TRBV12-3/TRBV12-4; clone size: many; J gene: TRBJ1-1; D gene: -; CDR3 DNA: TGTGCCAGCAGTTTAGATCCCGGGGTTGAAGCTTTCTTT; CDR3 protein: CASSLDPGVEAFF
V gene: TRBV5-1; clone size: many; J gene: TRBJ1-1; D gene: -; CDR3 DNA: TGCGCCAGCAGCTCGGGAGTCATGAACACTGAAGCTTTCTTT; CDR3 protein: CASSSGVMNTEAFF
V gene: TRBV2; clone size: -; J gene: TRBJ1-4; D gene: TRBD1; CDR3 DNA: TGTGCCAGCAGTGATACCAGGGGGGATGAAAAACTGTTTTTT; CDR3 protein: CASSDTRGDEKLFF